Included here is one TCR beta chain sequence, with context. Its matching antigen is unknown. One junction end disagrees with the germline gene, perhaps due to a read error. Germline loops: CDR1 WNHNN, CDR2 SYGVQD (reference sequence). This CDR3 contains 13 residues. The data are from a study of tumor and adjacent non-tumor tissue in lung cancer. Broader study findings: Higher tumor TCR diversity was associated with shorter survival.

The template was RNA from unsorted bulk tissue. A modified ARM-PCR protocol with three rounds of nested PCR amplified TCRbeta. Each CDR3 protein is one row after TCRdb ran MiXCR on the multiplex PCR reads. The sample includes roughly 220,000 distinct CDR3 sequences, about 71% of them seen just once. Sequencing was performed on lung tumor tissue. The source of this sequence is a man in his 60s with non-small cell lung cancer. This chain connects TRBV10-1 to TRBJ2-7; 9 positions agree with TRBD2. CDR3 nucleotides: TGCGGCAGCAGTGTGCAACTAGCGGGCGAGCAGTACTTC. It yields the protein CGSSVQLAGEQYF.